This T cell receptor beta chain was documented in a study of cytomegalovirus exposure and HLA in healthy donors. Study-wide context: About 85 million unique TCRs from HLA-typed donors were held in an early release of data. Study-wide results and limits: In the analysis, some V segments, TRBV6-2 and TRBV6-3 included, were excluded as indistinguishable. Later analysis showed most CMV-associated TCR beta chains appearing HLA-restricted.

Points on this clone: Its antigen is not identified.

This CDR3 is 16 amino acids long. The junction had 8 bases not matched to a gene; V was cut back by 5 bases and J by 1 base. From germline, CDR1 is SEHNR and CDR2 FQNEAQ (reference sequence). PCR primers comprised 60 Vbeta and 13 Jbeta primers. Authors' methods: As a later analysis found, there were roughly 80 million unique TCR beta chains, of which roughly 11 million were shared. Assay used: immunoSEQ multiplex PCR; TCRdb lists only in-frame clones, some missing. V and J calls and clone size come straight from that table; D and trimming were deduced from the DNA. The table shows tens of thousands of clones, with around two thirds occurring only once.

The gene calls are TRBV7-9 and TRBJ2-1; 7 nucleotides agree with TRBD1. The sequence was obtained from a woman between 45 and 60 years old in good health and CMV-seropositive. The sample taken for sequencing was PBMCs. CDR3 DNA sequence: TGTGCCAGCAGCGAGTACAGGGGCAAGTCCTACAATGAGCAGTTCTTC. Protein product: CASSEYRGKSYNEQFF.